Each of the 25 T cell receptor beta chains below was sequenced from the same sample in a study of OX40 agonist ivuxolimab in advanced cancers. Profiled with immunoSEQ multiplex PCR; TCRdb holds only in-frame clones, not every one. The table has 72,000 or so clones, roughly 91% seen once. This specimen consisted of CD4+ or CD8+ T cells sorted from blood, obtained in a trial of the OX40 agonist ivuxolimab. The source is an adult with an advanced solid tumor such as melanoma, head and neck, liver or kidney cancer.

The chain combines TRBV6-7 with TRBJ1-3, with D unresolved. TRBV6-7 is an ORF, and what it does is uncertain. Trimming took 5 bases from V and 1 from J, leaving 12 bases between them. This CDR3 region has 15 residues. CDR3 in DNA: TGTGCCAGCAGTGTTGGGCCGGGATCTGGAAACACCATATATTTT. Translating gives CASSVGPGSGNTIYF.

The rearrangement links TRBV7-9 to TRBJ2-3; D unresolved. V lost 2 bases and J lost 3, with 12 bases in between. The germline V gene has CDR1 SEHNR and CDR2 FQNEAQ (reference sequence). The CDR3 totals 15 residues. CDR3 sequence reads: CASSLFSLGTDTQYF. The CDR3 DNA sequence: TGTGCCAGCAGCTTATTTAGTCTAGGGACAGATACGCAGTATTTT.

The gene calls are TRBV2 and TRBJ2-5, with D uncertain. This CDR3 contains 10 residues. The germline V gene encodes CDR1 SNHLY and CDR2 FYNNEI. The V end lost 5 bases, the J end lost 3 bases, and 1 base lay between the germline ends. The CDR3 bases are TGTGCCAGCAGTAAAGAGACCCAGTACTTC. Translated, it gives CASSKETQYF. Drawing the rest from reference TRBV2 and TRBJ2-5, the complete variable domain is EPEVTQTPSHQVTQMGQEVILRCVPISNHLYFYWYRQILGQKVEFLVSFYNNEISEKSEIFDDQFSVERPDGSNFTLKIRSTKLEDSAMYFCASSKETQYFGPGTRLLVL.

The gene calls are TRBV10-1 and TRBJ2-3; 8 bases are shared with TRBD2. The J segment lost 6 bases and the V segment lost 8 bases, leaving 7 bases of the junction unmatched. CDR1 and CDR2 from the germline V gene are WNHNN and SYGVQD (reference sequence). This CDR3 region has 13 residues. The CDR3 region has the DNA TGCGCCAGCGCAGCGGGAGCGCCGGATACGCAGTATTTT. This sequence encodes CASAAGAPDTQYF.

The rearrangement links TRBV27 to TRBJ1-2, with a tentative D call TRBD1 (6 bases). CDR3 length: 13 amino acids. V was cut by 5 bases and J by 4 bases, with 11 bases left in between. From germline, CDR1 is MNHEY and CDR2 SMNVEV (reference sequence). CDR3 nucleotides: TGTGCCAGCAGTCGGGGGGCAGGCTATGGCTACACCTTC. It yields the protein CASSRGAGYGYTF.

The CDR3 here is CASSRGLAETQYF. The CDR3 nucleotides read TGTGCCAGCAGCCGCGGACTAGCGGAGACCCAGTACTTC. This chain links TRBV7-9 with TRBJ2-5; 9 positions agree with TRBD2. The CDR3 runs 13 residues. J was trimmed by 5 bases and V by 5 bases; bases with no gene match: 3. CDR1 and CDR2 (germline): SEHNR, FQNEAQ (reference sequence).

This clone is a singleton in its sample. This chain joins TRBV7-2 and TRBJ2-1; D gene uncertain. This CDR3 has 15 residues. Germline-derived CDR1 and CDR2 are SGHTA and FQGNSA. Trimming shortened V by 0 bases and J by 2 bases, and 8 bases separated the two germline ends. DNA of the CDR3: TGTGCCAGCAGCTTAGCCAGCGCCGCCTACAATGAGCAGTTCTTC. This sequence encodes CASSLASAAYNEQFF. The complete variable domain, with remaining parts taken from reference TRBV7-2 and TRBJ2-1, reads GAGVSQSPSNKVTEKGKDVELRCDPISGHTALYWYRQSLGQGLEFLIYFQGNSAPDKSGLPSDRFSAERTGGSVSTLTIQRTQQEDSAVYLCASSLASAAYNEQFFGPGTRLTVL.

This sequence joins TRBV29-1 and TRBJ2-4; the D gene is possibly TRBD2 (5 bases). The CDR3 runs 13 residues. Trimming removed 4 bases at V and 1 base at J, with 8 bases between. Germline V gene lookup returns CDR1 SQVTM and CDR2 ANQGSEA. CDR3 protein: CSVGGGAKNIQYF. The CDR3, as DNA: TGCAGCGTTGGCGGCGGGGCCAAAAACATTCAGTACTTC.

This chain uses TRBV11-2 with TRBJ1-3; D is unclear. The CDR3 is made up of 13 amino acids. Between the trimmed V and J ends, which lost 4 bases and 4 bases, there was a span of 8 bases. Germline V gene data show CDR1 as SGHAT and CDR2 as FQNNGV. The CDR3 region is CASSSSPGNTIYF. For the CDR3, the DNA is TGTGCCAGCAGCTCGTCCCCCGGAAACACCATATATTTT. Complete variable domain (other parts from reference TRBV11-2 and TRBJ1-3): EAGVAQSPRYKIIEKRQSVAFWCNPISGHATLYWYQQILGQGPKLLIQFQNNGVVDDSQLPKDRFSAERLKGVDSTLKIQPAKLEDSAVYLCASSSSPGNTIYFGEGSWLTVV.

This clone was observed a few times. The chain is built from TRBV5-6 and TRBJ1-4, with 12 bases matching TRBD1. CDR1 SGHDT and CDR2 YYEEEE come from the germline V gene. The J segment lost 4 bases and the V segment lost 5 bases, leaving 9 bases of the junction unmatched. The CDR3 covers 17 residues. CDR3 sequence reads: CASSPGTGGAGNEKLFF. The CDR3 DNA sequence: TGTGCCAGCAGTCCCGGGACAGGGGGCGCGGGTAATGAAAAACTGTTTTTT.

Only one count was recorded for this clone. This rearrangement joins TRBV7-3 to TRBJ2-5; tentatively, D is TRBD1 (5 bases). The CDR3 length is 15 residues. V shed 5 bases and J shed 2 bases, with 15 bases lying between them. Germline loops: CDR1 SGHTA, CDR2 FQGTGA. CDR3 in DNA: TGTGCCAGCAGCGTACAGGCCGGGCTACAAGAGACCCAGTACTTC. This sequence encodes CASSVQAGLQETQYF.

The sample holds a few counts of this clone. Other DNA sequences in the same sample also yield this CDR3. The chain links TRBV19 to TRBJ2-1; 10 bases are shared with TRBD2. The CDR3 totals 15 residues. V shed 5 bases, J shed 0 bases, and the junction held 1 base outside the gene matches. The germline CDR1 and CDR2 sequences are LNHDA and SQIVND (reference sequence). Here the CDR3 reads CASSGLAASYNEQFF. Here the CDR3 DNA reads TGTGCCAGTAGTGGACTAGCGGCCTCCTACAATGAGCAGTTCTTC. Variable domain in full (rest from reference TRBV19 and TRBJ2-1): DGGITQSPKYLFRKEGQNVTLSCEQNLNHDAMYWYRQDPGQGLRLIYYSQIVNDFQKGDIAEGYSVSREKKESFPLTVTSAQKNPTAFYLCASSGLAASYNEQFFGPGTRLTVL.

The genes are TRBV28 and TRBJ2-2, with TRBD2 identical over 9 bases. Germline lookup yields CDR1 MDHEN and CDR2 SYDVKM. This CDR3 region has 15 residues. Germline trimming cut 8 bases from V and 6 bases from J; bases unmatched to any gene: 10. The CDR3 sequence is CASHPAGGPSGELFF. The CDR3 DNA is TGTGCCAGCCATCCGGCGGGAGGGCCGTCCGGGGAGCTGTTTTTT.

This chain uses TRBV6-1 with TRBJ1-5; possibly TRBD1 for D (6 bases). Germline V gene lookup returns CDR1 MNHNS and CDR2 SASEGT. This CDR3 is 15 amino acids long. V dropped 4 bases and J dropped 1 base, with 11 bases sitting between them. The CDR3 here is CASSVTQGSNQPQHF. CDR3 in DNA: TGTGCCAGCAGTGTGACACAGGGAAGCAATCAGCCCCAGCATTTT.

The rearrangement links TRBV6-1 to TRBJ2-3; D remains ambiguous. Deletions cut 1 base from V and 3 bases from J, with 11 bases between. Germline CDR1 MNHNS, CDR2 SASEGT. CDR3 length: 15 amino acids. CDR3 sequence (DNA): TGTGCCAGCAGTGAAGGATCAGCAAAAACAGATACGCAGTATTTT. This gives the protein CASSEGSAKTDTQYF.

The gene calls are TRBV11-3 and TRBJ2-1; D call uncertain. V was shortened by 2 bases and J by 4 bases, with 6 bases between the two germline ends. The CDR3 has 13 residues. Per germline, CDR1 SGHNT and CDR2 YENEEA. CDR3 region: CASSLFAYNEQFF. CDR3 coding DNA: TGTGCCAGCAGCTTATTCGCGTACAATGAGCAGTTCTTC.

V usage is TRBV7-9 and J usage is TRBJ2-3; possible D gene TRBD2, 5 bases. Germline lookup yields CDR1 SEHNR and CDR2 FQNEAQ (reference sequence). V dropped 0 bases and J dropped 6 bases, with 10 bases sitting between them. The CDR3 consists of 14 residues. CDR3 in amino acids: CASSLAGSGDTQYF. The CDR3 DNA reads TGTGCCAGCAGCTTAGCGGGGAGCGGCGATACGCAGTATTTT.

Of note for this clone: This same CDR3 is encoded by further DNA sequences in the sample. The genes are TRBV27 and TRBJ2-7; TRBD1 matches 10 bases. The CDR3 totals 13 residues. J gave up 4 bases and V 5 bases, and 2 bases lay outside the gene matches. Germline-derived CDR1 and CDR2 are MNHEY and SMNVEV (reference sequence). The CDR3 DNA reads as TGTGCCAGCAGTCGGACAGGGGGTTACGAGCAGTACTTC. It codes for CASSRTGGYEQYF.

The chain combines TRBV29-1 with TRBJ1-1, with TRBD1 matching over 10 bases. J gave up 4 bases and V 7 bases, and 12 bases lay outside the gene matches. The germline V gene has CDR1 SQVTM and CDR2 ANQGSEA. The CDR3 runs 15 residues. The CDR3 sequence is CSAHPGTGAGTEAFF. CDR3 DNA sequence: TGCAGCGCCCACCCCGGGACAGGGGCGGGCACTGAAGCTTTCTTT.

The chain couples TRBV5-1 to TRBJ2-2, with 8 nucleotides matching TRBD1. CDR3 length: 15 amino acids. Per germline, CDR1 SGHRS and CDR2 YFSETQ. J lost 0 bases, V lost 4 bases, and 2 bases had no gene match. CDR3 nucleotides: TGCGCCAGCAGCCCGGACAGGGCGAACACCGGGGAGCTGTTTTTT. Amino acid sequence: CASSPDRANTGELFF.

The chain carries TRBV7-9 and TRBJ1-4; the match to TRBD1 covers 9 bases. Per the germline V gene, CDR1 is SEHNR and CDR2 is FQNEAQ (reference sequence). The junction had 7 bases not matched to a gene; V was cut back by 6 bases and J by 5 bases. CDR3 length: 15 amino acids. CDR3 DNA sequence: TGTGCCAGCAGTCATTGGACAGGGGAGAATGAAAAACTGTTTTTT. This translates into CASSHWTGENEKLFF.

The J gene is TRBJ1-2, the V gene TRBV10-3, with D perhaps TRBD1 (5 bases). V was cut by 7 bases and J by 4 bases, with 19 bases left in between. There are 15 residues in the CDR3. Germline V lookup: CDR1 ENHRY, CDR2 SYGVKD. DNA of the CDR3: TGTGCCATCACCACCACACCAGAGGGGTCCTATGGCTACACCTTC. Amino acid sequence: CAITTTPEGSYGYTF.

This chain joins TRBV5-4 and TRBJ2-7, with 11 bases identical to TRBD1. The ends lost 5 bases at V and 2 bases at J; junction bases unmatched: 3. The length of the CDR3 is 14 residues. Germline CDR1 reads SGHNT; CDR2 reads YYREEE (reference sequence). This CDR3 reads CASSQDRGPYEQYF. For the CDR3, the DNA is TGTGCCAGCAGTCAGGACAGGGGGCCCTACGAGCAGTACTTC.

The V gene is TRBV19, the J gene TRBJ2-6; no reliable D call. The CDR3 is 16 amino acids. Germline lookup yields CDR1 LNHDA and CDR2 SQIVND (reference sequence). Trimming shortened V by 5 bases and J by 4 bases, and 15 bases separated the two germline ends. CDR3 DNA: TGTGCCAGTAGTCATCCCCGGGTATCCGGGGCCAACGTCCTGACTTTC. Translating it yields CASSHPRVSGANVLTF. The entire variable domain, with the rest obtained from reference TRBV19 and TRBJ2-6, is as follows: DGGITQSPKYLFRKEGQNVTLSCEQNLNHDAMYWYRQDPGQGLRLIYYSQIVNDFQKGDIAEGYSVSREKKESFPLTVTSAQKNPTAFYLCASSHPRVSGANVLTFGAGSRLTVL.

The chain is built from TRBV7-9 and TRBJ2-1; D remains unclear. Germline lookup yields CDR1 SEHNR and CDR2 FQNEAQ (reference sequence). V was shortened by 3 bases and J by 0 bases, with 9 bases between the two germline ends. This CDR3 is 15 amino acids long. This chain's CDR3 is CASSLRESSYNEQFF. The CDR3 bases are TGTGCCAGCAGCTTGAGAGAGAGCTCCTACAATGAGCAGTTCTTC. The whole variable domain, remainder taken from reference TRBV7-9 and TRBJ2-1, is DTGVSQNPRHKITKRGQNVTFRCDPISEHNRLYWYRQTLGQGPEFLTYFQNEAQLEKSRLLSDRFSAERPKGSFSTLEIQRTEQGDSAMYLCASSLRESSYNEQFFGPGTRLTVL.